Listed below are T cell receptor beta chains from one sample, sequenced in a study of cytomegalovirus exposure and HLA in healthy donors. TCRdb's copy holds only in-frame clones and misses some; the assay was immunoSEQ multiplex PCR. The table includes roughly 190,000 clones, about three quarters detected once. The sample taken for sequencing was PBMCs. The source of these receptors is a female donor in good health and CMV-seronegative. The CDR3 runs from the conserved cysteine through the conserved F or W. Each record gives: D gene, clone size, V gene, J gene, CDR3 protein, CDR3 DNA. The D gene is left open where the match is weak. Clone size, where shown, is once, few, many, or a class for clones that have expanded.

TRBD2,NA,TRBV4-1,TRBJ2-1,CASSQVSGKSHEQFF,TGCGCCAGCAGCCAGGTTAGCGGGAAGTCACATGAGCAGTTCTTC
NA,NA,TRBV5-6,TRBJ2-3,CARHVGGAGDTQYF,TGTGCCAGGCATGTTGGGGGGGCTGGTGATACGCAGTATTTT
NA,NA,TRBV28,TRBJ1-5,CASSFLLNPQHF,TGTGCCAGCAGTTTCCTCCTAAATCCCCAGCATTTT
NA,NA,TRBV27,TRBJ1-1,CASSLYGSMPEAFF,TGTGCCAGCAGTTTATACGGTAGTATGCCTGAAGCTTTCTTT
TRBD1,NA,TRBV9,TRBJ1-3,CASSTGQGPGNTIYF,TGTGCCAGCAGCACTGGACAGGGCCCTGGAAACACCATATATTTT
NA,NA,TRBV28,TRBJ2-7,CASTASSYEQYF,TGTGCCAGCACAGCGAGCTCCTACGAGCAGTACTTC
NA,once,TRBV19,TRBJ2-7,CASTRGSSYEQYF,TGTGCCAGTACCCGGGGGAGCTCCTACGAGCAGTACTTC
NA,NA,TRBV7-9,TRBJ2-3,CASSLGGGQTDTQYF,TGTGCCAGCAGCTTAGGGGGGGGGCAAACAGATACGCAGTATTTT
TRBD2,NA,TRBV27,TRBJ2-1,CASSLLGGGNEQFF,TGTGCCAGCAGTTTATTGGGGGGGGGCAATGAGCAGTTCTTC
TRBD1,NA,TRBV6-1,TRBJ2-1,CASSGTGQGREEQFF,TGTGCCAGCAGTGGCACGGGACAGGGGAGGGAAGAGCAGTTCTTC
NA,NA,TRBV4-3,TRBJ2-7,CASSRNQGHEQYF,TGCGCCAGCAGCCGCAACCAGGGCCACGAGCAGTACTTC
TRBD2,NA,TRBV4-2,TRBJ2-1,CASSPRAGGAVVYNEQFF,TGTGCCAGCAGCCCCCGCGCCGGGGGGGCCGTCGTCTACAATGAGCAGTTCTTC